This T cell receptor (beta chain) originates from a study of cytomegalovirus exposure and HLA in healthy donors. In the study overall: A later analysis reported the 100 to 150 validation repertoires used the same platform as the 500 to 800 first-cohort repertoires.

Germline V gene sequence: CDR1 MNHEY, CDR2 SMNVEV (reference sequence). V was shortened by 1 base and J by 2 bases, with 9 bases between the two germline ends. The CDR3 has 14 residues. Study findings and constraints: The investigators catalogued 150 or so TCR beta chains as cytomegalovirus-associated. Researchers reported that a few CMV-associated chains were confirmed in vitro as CMV antigen-specific. Most observed TCR sequences were rare, whereas some public TCRs were detected in many donors.

Assay used: immunoSEQ multiplex PCR; TCRdb lists only in-frame clones, some missing. Of 85,000 to 95,000 clones in the sample, about 96% were seen once. This clone was seen repeatedly, ten times or more. Its specificity is not known. This TCR derives from a man aged 18 to 29 in good health and CMV-seronegative. The chain has TRBV27 and TRBJ2-7; D unclear. The material sequenced was PBMCs. CDR3 protein: CASSLFPPPYEQYF. In nucleotides, the CDR3 is TGTGCCAGCAGTTTATTTCCCCCTCCCTACGAGCAGTACTTC.